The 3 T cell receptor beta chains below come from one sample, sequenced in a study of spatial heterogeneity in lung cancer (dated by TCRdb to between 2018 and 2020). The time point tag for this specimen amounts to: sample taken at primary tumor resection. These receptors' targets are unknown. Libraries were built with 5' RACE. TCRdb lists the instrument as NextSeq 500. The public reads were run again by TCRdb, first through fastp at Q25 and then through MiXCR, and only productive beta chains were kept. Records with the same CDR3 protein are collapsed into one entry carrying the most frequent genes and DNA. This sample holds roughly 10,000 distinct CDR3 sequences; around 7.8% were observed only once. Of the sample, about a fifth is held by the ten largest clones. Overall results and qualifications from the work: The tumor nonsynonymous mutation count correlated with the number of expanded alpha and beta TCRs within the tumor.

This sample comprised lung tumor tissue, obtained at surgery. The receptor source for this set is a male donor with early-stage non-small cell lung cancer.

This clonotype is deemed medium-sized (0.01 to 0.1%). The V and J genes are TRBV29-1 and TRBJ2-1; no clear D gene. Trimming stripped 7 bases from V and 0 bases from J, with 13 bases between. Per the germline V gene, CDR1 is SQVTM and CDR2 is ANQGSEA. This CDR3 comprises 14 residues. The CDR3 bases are TGCAGCGCTGGACCGGGCCGCTCCTACAATGAGCAGTTCTTC. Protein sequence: CSAGPGRSYNEQFF.

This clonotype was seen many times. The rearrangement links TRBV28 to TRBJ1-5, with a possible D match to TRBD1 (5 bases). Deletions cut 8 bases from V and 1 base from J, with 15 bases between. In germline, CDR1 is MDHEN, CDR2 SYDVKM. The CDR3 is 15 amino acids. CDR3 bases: TGTGCCAGCGCGACCGGGACTTGGAGCAATCAGCCCCAGCATTTT. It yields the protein CASATGTWSNQPQHF.

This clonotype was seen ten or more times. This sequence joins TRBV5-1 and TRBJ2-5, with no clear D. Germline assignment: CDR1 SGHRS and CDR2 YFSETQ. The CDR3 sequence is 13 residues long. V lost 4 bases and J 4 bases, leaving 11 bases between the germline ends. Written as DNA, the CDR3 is TGCGCCAGCAGCCCCGGACCTGCAGAGACCCAGTACTTC. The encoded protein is CASSPGPAETQYF. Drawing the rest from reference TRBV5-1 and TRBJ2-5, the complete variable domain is KAGVTQTPRYLIKTRGQQVTLSCSPISGHRSVSWYQQTPGQGLQFLFEYFSETQRNKGNFPGRFSGRQFSNSRSEMNVSTLELGDSALYLCASSPGPAETQYFGPGTRLLVL.